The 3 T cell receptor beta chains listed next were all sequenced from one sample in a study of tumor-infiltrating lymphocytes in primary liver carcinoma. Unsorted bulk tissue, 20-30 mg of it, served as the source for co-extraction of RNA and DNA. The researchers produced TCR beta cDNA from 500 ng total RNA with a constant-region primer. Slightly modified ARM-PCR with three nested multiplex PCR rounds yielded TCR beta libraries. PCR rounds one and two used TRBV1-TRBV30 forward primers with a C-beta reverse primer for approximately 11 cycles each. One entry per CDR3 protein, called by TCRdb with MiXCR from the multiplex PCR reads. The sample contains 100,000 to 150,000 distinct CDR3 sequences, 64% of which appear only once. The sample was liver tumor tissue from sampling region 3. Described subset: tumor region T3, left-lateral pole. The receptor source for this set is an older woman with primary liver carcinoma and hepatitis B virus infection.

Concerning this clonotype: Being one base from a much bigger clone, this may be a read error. The chain's CDR3 is CVSSFGAGRAQNEQFF. CDR3 bases: TGTGTCAGCAGCTTTGGCGCGGGAAGGGCGCAAAATGAGCAGTTCTTC. The chain has TRBV5-4 and TRBJ2-1; D is perhaps TRBD2 (6 bases). This CDR3 region has 16 residues. From germline, CDR1 is SGHNT and CDR2 YYREEE (reference sequence).

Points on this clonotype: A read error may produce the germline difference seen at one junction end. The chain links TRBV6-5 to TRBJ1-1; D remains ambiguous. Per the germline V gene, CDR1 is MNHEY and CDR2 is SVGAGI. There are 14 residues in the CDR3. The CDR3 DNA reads TGTACCAGCAGAACCGTGGCAGGTCTTACCGAAGCTTTCTTT. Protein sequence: CTSRTVAGLTEAFF.

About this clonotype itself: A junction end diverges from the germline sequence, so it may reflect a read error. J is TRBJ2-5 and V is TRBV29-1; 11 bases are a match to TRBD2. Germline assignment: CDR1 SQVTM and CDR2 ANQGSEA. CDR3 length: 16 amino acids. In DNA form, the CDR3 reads TGCAGCGTCCCCGGCGGGACTAGCGGTACCCAAGAGACCCAATACTTC. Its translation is CSVPGGTSGTQETQYF.